Sequencing of this T cell receptor beta chain was carried out in a study of cytomegalovirus exposure and HLA in healthy donors (dated by TCRdb to about 2017). Study-level background: In an earlier analysis of 587 of the donors, less than 350 Gb of sequence data and roughly 100 million unique TCR beta sequences from some 170 million T cells were reported. Donor age, sex, ethnicity and CMV serostatus were collected together with the repertoire data. The T cell repertoires of about 700 subjects were profiled by immunosequencing and related to cytomegalovirus serostatus. The aim of the study was to test whether cataloging public T cell receptors could identify signatures of past pathogen exposure. To study patterns of TCR occurrence, a later analysis re-analyzed previously published TCR beta repertoires from several hundred donors and added high-resolution HLA genotyping. A separate validation cohort of some 130 different subjects was used in addition to the 666-subject first cohort. The number of donors typed differed by locus, with roughly 620-630 for A, B, C, DRB1 and DQB1, roughly 520 for DQA1, some 570 for DPA1, and approximately 470 for DPB1. The later analysis used no new phenotypic data to find candidate immune exposures, relying instead on TCR beta sequences and their occurrence across donors. A later genetic analysis took genome-wide SNP genotypes for about 65% of the roughly 670 donors and used that subset as a discovery cohort. High-throughput TCR immunosequencing, statistical association of individual TCRs with disease status, and machine learning were combined to predict cytomegalovirus infection status. Both class I and class II loci were covered by HLA typing, at four-digit resolution. An early release covering roughly 640 HLA-typed donors comprised about 290 gigabases of sequencing data and around 86 million unique TCR sequences. Because of strong linkage in the cohort, roughly five DR-DQ haplotypes were treated as single units for association and clustering. Among 398 genotyped donors of the cohort, an average of approximately 250,000 unique TCR beta nucleotide sequences were sequenced per donor, around 20% of them non-productive. To decide whether each TCR beta V gene segment behaved as functional or pseudogenic, an earlier analysis of some 540 of the donors relied on high-throughput TCR beta sequencing. Every discovery cohort repertoire had been produced on one sequencing platform. Among the roughly 400 genotyped donors, approximately 77% belonged to the genetic ancestry cluster associated with self-reported Caucasian donors.

Results the study describes overall, beyond this receptor: A further reported finding was that TCR beta sequences accurately predicted the HLA-A and HLA-B alleles for most subjects in the first cohort. In a later analysis, most CMV-associated TCR beta chains were found to appear HLA-restricted, with HLA associations seemingly driven largely by CMV exposure. Broadly in line with IMGT annotations, most TCR beta V segments showed up in productive rearrangements about 90% or about 30% of the time in an earlier analysis of 587 of the donors. Compared with equally common non-associated chains, HLA-associated TCR beta chains in a later analysis were more clonally expanded and had lower generation probabilities. This cohort had only TCR beta chains sequenced, and the lack of alpha or paired-chain data limited which features could be detected. Three of the identified cytomegalovirus-associated TCR beta chains were confirmed in vitro to be specific for cytomegalovirus antigens. A group of highly shared sequence variants was considered likely to be a technical artifact of the sequencing pipeline. Because some donors lacked HLA typing at each locus, the association tests relied only on the typed subset. Because counts were too low, more than 15 rarely observed V segments, including chromosome 9 orphons, were left out of the earlier analysis of 500 to 650 of the donors. V-gene and J-gene trimming of TCR beta chains was associated with a missense DCLRE1C variant in a later genetic analysis, and the association was replicated in an independent cohort. Compared with the roughly 720-donor mean, donors in an Asian-associated ancestry cluster had fewer N-insertions in productive TCRs, according to a later genetic analysis. Several of the top co-occurrence clusters appeared to be linked to parvovirus B19, influenza, CMV and Epstein-Barr virus, according to a later analysis. It was suggested by the authors that the approach could potentially be generalized to other disease states and immunological phenotypes. The only immune exposure information available for the cohort was CMV serostatus. Linkage disequilibrium might explain the correlated functional status among segregating V segments, but an unknown experimental factor could not be excluded. Assigning TCR associations to individual alleles was difficult when HLA alleles, especially DR and DQ, strongly co-occurred. The study gave a list of 150 to 200 TCR beta chains associated with cytomegalovirus. A later analysis found that TCR association rates varied across HLA loci, with DRB1 alleles showing the most associated TCRs and HLA-C alleles the fewest. Specific HLA alleles were associated with 15,000 to 20,000 TCR beta sequences at a false discovery rate of 0.05 in a later analysis. Presence/absence analyses assumed roughly uniform sequencing depth across donors, an assumption that may not hold. While some public TCRs were present in many individuals, most TCR sequences turned up only very rarely across donors. Cytomegalovirus status was reported to be diagnosed by the classifier with high specificity and sensitivity in both the original and validation cohorts.

Details on this clone: What antigen it recognizes has not been identified.

The cohort was made up of roughly 670 healthy bone marrow donors. All cohort members were sampled while nominally healthy, although unrecorded immune exposures were likely present. The donor was CMV seropositive and belonged to the group of over 250 seropositive cohort members. A peripheral blood sample was provided by each donor, and peripheral blood mononuclear cells were used for TCR beta sequencing. Genomic DNA was extracted from the blood cell samples with the Qiagen DNeasy Blood Extraction Kit. Library preparation used the immunoSEQ multiplex PCR assay. A mixture of 60 forward primers for TCR Vbeta segments and 13 reverse primers for TCR Jbeta segments was used in the multiplex PCR. Amplification of the CDR3 region of rearranged TCR beta genes was performed with a multiplex PCR assay on genomic DNA. The amplified TCR beta libraries were sequenced on the Illumina HiSeq System as 87-base-pair reads. As for the original processing: A later analysis counted 75 million to 100 million unique TCR beta chains across the 640 or so repertoires, and approximately 11 million of these chains were shared by at least two donors. Raw reads were error-corrected and collapsed into unique sequences by a nearest-neighbor algorithm in which closely related sequences were merged to remove PCR and sequencing errors. CDR3 sequences were aligned to IMGT reference sequences to assign V, D and J gene segments. For a sequence to be retained, a match of at least six nucleotides to both a V gene segment and a J gene segment was required. A rearrangement was called productive if the CDR3 had no stop codons and remained in frame with V and J, and every other rearrangement was called non-productive. Following IMGT convention, CDR3 was defined as the stretch from the second conserved V-encoded cysteine to the conserved J-encoded phenylalanine. Sequences without an unambiguous match to a single V gene segment were excluded from the earlier analysis of several hundred of the donors. In an earlier analysis of several hundred of the donors, a V segment was called functional when productive rearrangements were above 56.7%, and segregating when the standard deviation between donors exceeded 5%. To diagnose cytomegalovirus status from the catalog of TCR beta chain sequences, a statistical classification framework was built. In a later analysis, TCR nucleotide sequences were compared against IMGT/GENE-DB human TR gene sequences so that V and J genes could be assigned. In a later analysis, CDR3 sequences and most-parsimonious VDJ recombination scenarios were assigned using the TCRdist pipeline. In a later analysis, every TCR beta chain was defined by the combination of its CDR3 amino acid sequence and its V-gene family, and reads without a unique V-gene family were dropped. To address suspected cross-contamination and a sequencing artifact, a later analysis removed 550 to 750 highly shared, low-generation-probability nucleotide sequences. A later analysis calculated a clonal expansion index for each public chain from normalized within-repertoire ranks of inferred template counts. A later analysis computed generation probabilities with a VDJ recombination model fitted to out-of-frame rearrangements, and checked the results against IGoR. In a later analysis, TCR-TCR, TCR-HLA and TCR-CMV co-occurrence was scored with hypergeometric tests, and a repertoire-size bias correction was applied to TCR pairs. To estimate false discovery rates, a later analysis permuted the HLA or CMV assignments 20 times. In a later analysis, co-occurring TCRs were grouped using DBSCAN, and TCRdist sequence similarity was added for clustering within HLA-allele-positive subsets. Repertoires with fewer than 30,000 or more than 120,000 public chains were left out of co-occurrence clustering, as were four to six repertoires with anomalous nucleotide sharing. TCRdb obtained this table from immuneACCESS and retained in-frame rearrangements with V and J assigned. These tables miss some clones; where compared with another copy, unresolved V genes account for less than half of the shortfall, and the remainder is unexplained. The DNA gave D and trimming, while V, J and clone size come from that table. This sample's table contains around 190,000 clones. The ten largest make up roughly 0.98% of the sample.

This receptor was obtained from a woman in her twenties or thirties in good health and CMV-seropositive. The material sequenced was PBMCs.

The CDR3 loop reads CASSTTSGGPGDTQYF. The sequenced DNA is TGTGCCAGCAGCACGACTAGCGGGGGGCCAGGAGATACGCAGTATTTT. The rearranged segments are TRBV5-4 and TRBJ2-3; TRBD2 agrees with 13 junctional bases. Counted from cysteine to phenylalanine, this CDR3 has 16 amino acids. Solely the CDR3 DNA is kept, with 48 bases framed from the first base. At the junction V is shortened by 4 bases and J by 5 bases; bases outside the gene matches: 7. Via the germline V gene (reference sequence), CDR1 is SGHNT and CDR2 YYREEE.